The 20 T cell receptor beta chains presented below share a single source sample, sequenced in a study of shared clonotypes between healthy human individuals. Using immunoSEQ multiplex PCR, the repertoire was profiled, and TCRdb retains in-frame clones only, with some absent. Of around 2,000,000 clones listed, around 96% are singletons. Terminally differentiated effector memory CD45RA+ cells were left out of the naive CD8 fraction, which was CD45RO-negative and positively selected for CCR7. The specimen was naive CD8+ T cells sorted from blood. These receptors all come from a young man in good health.

The genes are TRBV19 and TRBJ1-1, with D hard to call. CDR3 length equals 15 residues. Trimming cost V 7 bases and J 5 bases, with 20 bases left between them. The germline CDR1 and CDR2 sequences are LNHDA and SQIVND (reference sequence). The CDR3 region has the DNA TGTGCCAGTACCGATGACAAGGCCCGAATAACTGAAGCTTTCTTT. Translation: CASTDDKARITEAFF.

This chain uses TRBV2 with TRBJ2-7, with 14 bases identical to TRBD2. The CDR3 sequence is 16 residues long. Trimming cost V 6 bases and J 5 bases; bases outside gene matches: 9. Germline lookup yields CDR1 SNHLY and CDR2 FYNNEI. DNA for the CDR3: TGTGCCAGCAGGGGGACTAGCGGGGGCGTGACTCACGAGCAGTACTTC. Its protein is CASRGTSGGVTHEQYF.

This clone was seen just once. The chain recombines TRBV7-9 with TRBJ1-1; unclear D gene. Trimming took 0 bases from V and 4 from J, leaving 6 bases between them. This CDR3 comprises 13 residues. Germline lookup yields CDR1 SEHNR and CDR2 FQNEAQ (reference sequence). This chain's CDR3 is CASSLADSTEAFF. The CDR3 DNA is TGTGCCAGCAGCTTAGCAGACTCCACTGAAGCTTTCTTT.

The genes are TRBV28 and TRBJ2-3, with D tentatively TRBD1 or TRBD2 (5 bases each). Deletions cut 6 bases from V and 1 base from J, with 14 bases between. This CDR3 comprises 15 residues. Germline-derived CDR1 and CDR2 are MDHEN and SYDVKM. The CDR3 nucleotides are TGTGCCAGCAGCCGAATTCGAGGGGGCACAGATACGCAGTATTTT. Translation: CASSRIRGGTDTQYF.

This chain uses TRBV19 with TRBJ1-2; D not certain. CDR3 length: 13 residues. CDR1 is LNHDA and CDR2 is SQIVND in the germline V gene (reference sequence). The V end was cut by 6 bases, the J end by 0 bases, with 8 bases between. CDR3 DNA: TGTGCCAGTAGCCCGCAGCCTAACTATGGCTACACCTTC. It translates to CASSPQPNYGYTF.

This clone has only a few counts. The sample has other DNA sequences that encode this CDR3 too. The CDR3 DNA reads as TGTGCCAGCAGTTTAGGGGTGGCCGGGGAGCTGTTTTTT. This translates into CASSLGVAGELFF. The rearrangement joins TRBV27 to TRBJ2-2; D remains ambiguous. The CDR3 is 13 amino acids. Trimming removed 2 bases from V and 6 bases from J, with 7 bases in between. Per the germline V gene, CDR1 is MNHEY and CDR2 is SMNVEV (reference sequence).

The rearrangement joins TRBV4-1 to TRBJ1-2; 10 positions agree with TRBD1. Germline V gives CDR1 MGHRA, CDR2 YSYEKL. The CDR3 extends over 17 amino acids. The J segment lost 4 bases and the V segment lost 2 bases, leaving 10 bases of the junction unmatched. The CDR3 DNA sequence: TGCGCCAGCAGCCAACTTGCCGGGACAGGGGTTTCCTATGGCTACACCTTC. Translation gives CASSQLAGTGVSYGYTF.

V gene TRBV2 combines with J gene TRBJ2-1; D not certain. The V gene's germline CDR1 is SNHLY and CDR2 FYNNEI. The CDR3 length is 13 residues. V was clipped by 4 bases and J by 4 bases, with 8 bases between them. The CDR3 loop reads CASSVSQYNEQFF. The CDR3 region has the DNA TGTGCCAGCAGTGTGTCACAGTACAATGAGCAGTTCTTC.

The chain is built from TRBV23-1 and TRBJ1-1, with 7 bases aligning to TRBD1. TRBV23-1 is recorded as an ORF, its role being uncertain. J was trimmed by 7 bases and V by 7 bases; bases with no gene match: 12. The CDR3 length is 14 residues. CDR3 amino acids: CASKVDDGTVEAFF. The CDR3 DNA follows: TGCGCCAGCAAAGTCGACGATGGGACAGTTGAAGCTTTCTTT.

This chain's CDR3 is CASSQVLLAGGNIYEQYF. CDR3 nucleotides: TGCGCCAGCAGCCAAGTCCTACTAGCGGGGGGGAACATCTACGAGCAGTACTTC. The chain joins TRBV4-1 to TRBJ2-7; 13 bases line up with TRBD2. V was clipped by 1 base and J by 3 bases; unmatched bases: 9. The CDR3 spans 18 residues. Germline values: CDR1 MGHRA, CDR2 YSYEKL.

Comment on this clone: The sample has other DNA sequences that encode this CDR3 too. This chain joins TRBV27 and TRBJ2-1, with 15 bases that match TRBD2. Germline CDR1 is MNHEY and CDR2 is SMNVEV (reference sequence). This CDR3 region has 15 residues. Trimming at V came to 5 bases and at J to 7 bases, leaving 3 bases not matched to a gene. CDR3 in amino acids: CASSQGLAGGNEQFF. The CDR3 coding sequence is TGTGCCAGCAGTCAGGGACTAGCGGGGGGAAATGAGCAGTTCTTC.

The chain combines TRBV30 with TRBJ1-1; D unresolved. Germline V gene sequence: CDR1 GTSNPN, CDR2 SVGIG (reference sequence). CDR3 length equals 17 residues. V lost 0 bases and J 2 bases, leaving 19 bases between the germline ends. DNA of the CDR3: TGTGCCTGGAGTGTAAAACGAGGTCTGATGGATAACACTGAAGCTTTCTTT. This codes for CAWSVKRGLMDNTEAFF.

This clone has only one observation. The V and J genes are TRBV13 and TRBJ2-3; maybe TRBD2 (6 bases). CDR1 PRHDT and CDR2 FYEKMQ come from the germline V gene (reference sequence). V shed 3 bases and J shed 0 bases, with 10 bases lying between them. The CDR3 consists of 15 residues. The DNA of the CDR3 is TGTGCCAGCAGCTTCCGGGACTCGAGCACAGATACGCAGTATTTT. Translation: CASSFRDSSTDTQYF.

The chain has TRBV7-6 and TRBJ1-4; D ambiguous. CDR1 is SGHVS and CDR2 is FNYEAQ in the germline V gene. V lost 1 base and J lost 1, with 10 bases in between. The length of the CDR3 is 16 residues. CDR3 sequence: CASSLGGILTNEKLFF. CDR3 DNA: TGTGCCAGCAGCTTAGGAGGGATTCTAACTAATGAAAAACTGTTTTTT.

The V gene is TRBV7-2, the J gene TRBJ2-1, with D perhaps TRBD1 (6 bases). The CDR3 is 11 residues long. Trimming cost V 5 bases and J 12 bases, with 11 bases left between them. Looked up from germline, CDR1 is SGHTA and CDR2 is FQGNSA. CDR3: CASSLGGMQFF. As DNA, the CDR3 is TGTGCCAGCAGCCTAGGGGGTATGCAGTTCTTC.

The rearrangement uses TRBV2 and TRBJ1-4; no firm D call. Germline-derived CDR1 and CDR2 are SNHLY and FYNNEI. The CDR3 covers 15 residues. The ends were cut back, 7 bases at V and 0 bases at J, with 12 bases in the middle. The CDR3 nucleotides are TGTGCCAGCACATCCCCGGCTGCAACTAATGAAAAACTGTTTTTT. The encoded protein is CASTSPAATNEKLFF.

This chain joins TRBV27 and TRBJ2-3, with 7 positions matching TRBD2. The V and J ends lost 5 bases and 0 bases, in that order; junction bases with no gene match: 8. This CDR3 has 16 amino acids. Germline-derived CDR1 and CDR2 are MNHEY and SMNVEV (reference sequence). The CDR3 loop reads CASSARLGGSTDTQYF. The CDR3 DNA sequence: TGTGCCAGCAGTGCGAGACTCGGGGGGAGCACAGATACGCAGTATTTT.

Details on this clone: Other DNA sequences of this sample code for an identical CDR3. The genes are TRBV9 and TRBJ2-7; 11 bases line up with TRBD2. Germline lookup yields CDR1 SGDLS and CDR2 YYNGEE. J gave up 0 bases and V 2 bases, and 1 base lay outside the gene matches. The CDR3 sequence is 15 residues long. CDR3 nucleotides: TGTGCCAGCAGCGTGGGACTAGCGGACTCCTACGAGCAGTACTTC. It yields the protein CASSVGLADSYEQYF.

This clone was recorded only once. One end of the junction is discordant with germline, which a read error may explain. The gene calls are TRBV28 and TRBJ1-1; TRBD1 matches at 7 bases. The CDR3 has 13 amino acids. Germline CDR1 reads MDHEN; CDR2 reads SYDVKM. The CDR3 DNA sequence: TGTGCCAGCAGTCTATGGACAGGAACTGAAGCTTTCTTT. Its translation is CASSLWTGTEAFF.

A word on this clone: Distinct nucleotide sequences in the sample also encode this CDR3. The chain joins TRBV5-6 to TRBJ2-7; D may be TRBD1 (5 bases). The V and J ends lost 4 bases and 4 bases respectively, with 9 bases between them. Germline loops: CDR1 SGHDT, CDR2 YYEEEE. This CDR3 is 12 amino acids long. CDR3 protein: CASSTQGYEQYF. CDR3 nucleotides: TGTGCCAGCAGCACGCAGGGTTACGAGCAGTACTTC.